The rows below give T cell receptor beta chains drawn from one sample of a study of blood T cells in healthy people across ages. TCRdb passed the 5' RACE reads through MiXCR, listing each CDR3 protein once. This sample yields about 900,000 distinct CDR3 sequences, of which about 44% are seen a single time; around an eighth belongs to the top ten. The sequencing sample was made of blood. Every receptor here comes from a young man in good health. CDR3s include the opening cysteine and the closing phenylalanine or tryptophan. Fields, in order: CDR3 length, V gene, clone size, D gene, J gene, CDR3 protein, CDR3 DNA. A D gene is named only where the DNA matches it firmly. Size is stated for part of the rows, as once, few or many counts, or as a class when the clone is expanded.

14,TRBV28,.,.,TRBJ1-5,CATLAGRISRAQHF,TGTGCCACCCTTGCTGGGAGAATATCAAGGGCCCAGCATTTT
14,TRBV7-2,.,.,TRBJ2-5,CASSSYREQETQYF,TGTGCCAGCAGCTCGTATAGAGAACAAGAGACCCAGTACTTC
15,TRBV7-9,.,.,TRBJ2-7,CASSVDRHSYNEQYF,TGTGCCAGCAGCGTCGACAGGCACTCCTACAATGAGCAGTACTTC
16,TRBV6-1,.,TRBD1,TRBJ2-1,CASRERPGQFNNEQFF,TGTGCCAGCAGGGAAAGACCGGGACAGTTTAACAATGAGCAGTTCTTC
15,TRBV11-2,.,TRBD1,TRBJ2-7,CASSSWDRVGNEQYF,TGTGCCAGCAGCTCTTGGGACAGGGTGGGAAATGAGCAGTACTTC
13,TRBV20-1,.,.,TRBJ2-7,CSAPTPGRYEQYF,TGCAGTGCCCCGACACCCGGACGCTACGAGCAGTACTTC
16,TRBV20-1,few,TRBD2,TRBJ2-1,CSARKRTSGGHNEQFF,TGCAGTGCACGAAAAAGGACTAGCGGGGGACACAATGAGCAGTTCTTC
13,TRBV6-1,.,.,TRBJ2-1,CASRETLYNEQFF,TGTGCCAGCAGGGAGACACTATACAATGAGCAGTTCTTC
12,TRBV27,.,.,TRBJ2-5,CAPKDNQETQYF,TGTGCCCCTAAGGATAACCAAGAGACCCAGTACTTC
15,TRBV7-9,few,.,TRBJ2-7,CASSLGAALSHEQYF,TGTGCCAGCAGCTTAGGCGCAGCGCTGAGCCACGAGCAGTACTTC
17,TRBV14,.,TRBD1,TRBJ2-7,CASSHQRPRDRGYEQYF,TGTGCCAGCAGCCATCAAAGACCCCGGGACAGGGGATACGAGCAGTACTTC
14,TRBV30,.,TRBD1,TRBJ2-7,CAWSVGTGIAEQYF,TGTGCCTGGAGTGTTGGGACAGGGATTGCCGAGCAGTACTTC
16,TRBV27,.,TRBD1,TRBJ2-7,CASSSTGAEPTYEQYF,TGTGCCAGCAGTTCTACAGGGGCCGAACCGACCTACGAGCAGTACTTC
13,TRBV11-1,.,.,TRBJ1-1,CASSLIWNTEAFF,TGTGCCAGCAGCTTAATTTGGAACACTGAAGCTTTCTTT
16,TRBV24-1,.,.,TRBJ1-4,CATSDGPPGTNEKLFF,TGTGCCACCAGTGATGGCCCGCCAGGCACTAATGAAAAACTGTTTTTT
14,TRBV2,.,.,TRBJ2-7,CASTLPGGGYEQYF,TGTGCCAGCACCCTACCTGGGGGCGGATACGAGCAGTACTTC
16,TRBV4-3,.,TRBD2,TRBJ2-7,CASSQDASGATYEQYF,TGCGCCAGCAGCCAAGATGCAAGCGGGGCCACCTACGAGCAGTACTTC
13,TRBV11-3,.,.,TRBJ2-2,CASSSQARGELFF,TGTGCCAGCAGCTCTCAGGCCCGCGGGGAGCTGTTTTTT
14,TRBV5-1,.,.,TRBJ2-3,CASSFAGLTDTQYF,TGCGCCAGCAGCTTTGCAGGGCTCACAGATACGCAGTATTTT
14,TRBV19,once,.,TRBJ2-7,CASSSQGETYEQYF,TGTGCCAGTAGTTCCCAGGGCGAAACCTACGAGCAGTACTTC
12,TRBV12-3/TRBV12-4,.,.,TRBJ1-3,CASGPSGNTIYF,TGTGCCAGCGGACCCTCTGGAAACACCATATATTTT
15,TRBV28,.,TRBD2,TRBJ2-3,CASSSSSGGADTQYF,TGTGCCAGCAGTTCCTCTAGCGGGGGCGCAGATACGCAGTATTTT
14,TRBV7-2,.,.,TRBJ1-2,CASSPHQANYGYTF,TGTGCCAGCAGCCCCCACCAGGCTAACTATGGCTACACCTTC
14,TRBV7-2,.,.,TRBJ2-7,CASSLNRVAYEQYF,TGTGCCAGCAGCTTAAACAGGGTAGCCTACGAGCAGTACTTC
15,TRBV4-3,many,TRBD2,TRBJ2-7,CASSQDLAGGYEQYF,TGTGCCAGCAGCCAAGATCTAGCGGGCGGCTACGAGCAGTACTTC
14,TRBV11-1,many,.,TRBJ1-2,CASSLGGTNYGYTF,TGTGCCAGCAGCTTAGGCGGAACTAACTATGGCTACACCTTC
15,TRBV7-2,.,TRBD2,TRBJ2-7,CASSYGTSGSYEQYF,TGTGCCAGCAGCTATGGGACTAGCGGGAGCTACGAGCAGTACTTC
13,TRBV20-1,once,.,TRBJ1-6,CSALVPGDSPLHF,TGCAGTGCTCTTGTGCCAGGCGATTCACCCCTCCACTTT
13,TRBV30,few,TRBD1,TRBJ2-5,CAGSRDRGETQYF,TGTGCCGGAAGCCGGGACAGGGGGGAGACCCAGTACTTC
15,TRBV9,.,.,TRBJ1-1,CASSVDGHGNTEAFF,TGTGCCAGCAGCGTAGACGGGCACGGGAACACTGAAGCTTTCTTT
16,TRBV6-5,few,.,TRBJ1-6,CASSLDVYSYNSPLHF,TGTGCCAGCAGCTTGGACGTCTACTCCTATAATTCACCCCTCCACTTT
14,TRBV7-6,.,.,TRBJ2-3,CASSETGSTDTQYF,TGTGCCAGCAGCGAGACAGGTAGCACAGATACGCAGTATTTT
15,TRBV30,.,.,TRBJ2-5,CAWSVPRPDQETQYF,TGTGCCTGGAGTGTACCCAGGCCAGATCAAGAGACCCAGTACTTC
14,TRBV7-9,.,.,TRBJ2-7,CASSPLGGYYEQYF,TGTGCCAGCAGCCCTTTGGGCGGATACTACGAGCAGTACTTC
14,TRBV6-1,.,.,TRBJ2-7,CASRRTASSDEQYF,TGTGCCAGCAGGAGGACTGCTTCCTCCGACGAGCAGTACTTC
13,TRBV20-1,.,.,TRBJ1-1,CSAPGRPNTEAFF,TGCAGTGCTCCGGGACGGCCGAACACTGAAGCTTTCTTT
15,TRBV7-2,.,TRBD1,TRBJ1-1,CASSPAQGFRTEAFF,TGTGCCAGCAGCCCGGCACAGGGGTTTCGCACTGAAGCTTTCTTT
18,TRBV27,few,TRBD2,TRBJ2-6,CASSTGTRAFSGANVLTF,TGTGCCAGCAGTACCGGGACTAGAGCATTCTCTGGGGCCAACGTCCTGACTTTC
15,TRBV3-1,many,.,TRBJ1-1,CASSQEGQYYTEAFF,TGTGCCAGCAGCCAAGAGGGTCAGTACTACACTGAAGCTTTCTTT
13,TRBV12-3/TRBV12-4,.,TRBD1,TRBJ1-5,CAISDRGKWPQHF,TGTGCCATTTCGGACAGGGGCAAATGGCCCCAGCATTTT
15,TRBV5-4,few,.,TRBJ2-5,CASSFGRIGQETQYF,TGTGCCAGCAGCTTTGGCAGGATTGGACAAGAGACCCAGTACTTC
16,TRBV27,.,TRBD1,TRBJ2-7,CASSLRGQGIPYEQYF,TGTGCCAGCAGTTTACGGGGACAGGGGATCCCCTACGAGCAGTACTTC